Below are 24 T cell receptor beta chains sequenced from a single sample in a study of siplizumab effects on memory and regulatory T cells (dated by TCRdb to the late 2010s). Library construction relied on the immunoSEQ multiplex PCR assay. TCRdb mirrors the immuneACCESS table, restricted to in-frame sequences. Some clones are absent from its copies; in checked studies, under half trace to an unresolved V gene, and the reason for the others is unknown. This sample holds approximately 60,000 clones; roughly 85% were observed only once. The top ten constitute roughly 0.4% of the sample. Sequencing used memory CD4+ T cells sorted from blood. This specimen's cell subset or site label, per the study, means: unstimulated CD4+ memory T cells. The receptors were gathered from a human donor in good health.

The chain recombines TRBV4-2 with TRBJ1-2, with 8 bases aligning to TRBD1. Unmatched junction bases numbered 6, after V lost 2 bases and J lost 4 bases. Germline CDR1 reads LGHNA; CDR2 reads YNFKEQ. The CDR3 spans 15 residues. CDR3 sequence reads: CASSQPDREGYGYTF. The CDR3 DNA reads TGTGCCAGCAGCCAACCGGACAGGGAGGGCTATGGCTACACCTTC.

The rearrangement links TRBV7-3 to TRBJ1-5; D may be TRBD1 (5 bases). Looked up from germline, CDR1 is SGHTA and CDR2 is FQGTGA. The CDR3 runs to 14 residues. The V gene lost 4 bases and the J gene lost 6 bases, with 13 bases spanning the gap. The CDR3 nucleotides read TGTGCCAGCAGCTCATGGGGGAGTGCTCAGCCCCAGCATTTT. As protein: CASSSWGSAQPQHF. The variable domain in full, completed from reference TRBV7-3 and TRBJ1-5, reads GAGVSQTPSNKVTEKGKYVELRCDPISGHTALYWYRQSLGQGPEFLIYFQGTGAADDSGLPNDRFFAVRPEGSVSTLKIQRTERGDSAVYLCASSSWGSAQPQHFGDGTRLSIL.

J is TRBJ2-7 and V is TRBV19; 7 bases are shared with TRBD1. This CDR3 region has 16 residues. V lost 5 bases, J lost 0 bases, and 10 bases stayed unmatched. Germline V gives CDR1 LNHDA, CDR2 SQIVND (reference sequence). CDR3 sequence: CASSPRTGPISYEQYF. The CDR3 nucleotides are TGTGCCAGTAGTCCGCGGACAGGACCCATCTCCTACGAGCAGTACTTC.

The chain uses TRBV27 and TRBJ1-1; 8 bases line up with TRBD1. The CDR3 runs 15 residues. Germline V gene lookup returns CDR1 MNHEY and CDR2 SMNVEV (reference sequence). With 0 bases clipped from V and 5 bases from J, the junction kept 5 bases outside the gene matches. The CDR3: CASSLSTRGLTEAFF. In DNA, the CDR3 is TGTGCCAGCAGTTTATCCACCAGGGGGCTTACTGAAGCTTTCTTT.

The chain recombines TRBV5-1 with TRBJ2-5; 8 positions match TRBD2. CDR3 size: 15 residues. Germline loops: CDR1 SGHRS, CDR2 YFSETQ. J gave up 3 bases and V 0 bases, and 4 bases lay outside the gene matches. CDR3 sequence (DNA): TGCGCCAGCAGCTTGGGGTTCGGGGGGGAAGAGACCCAGTACTTC. Translation: CASSLGFGGEETQYF.

This clone was recorded once. V and J are TRBV11-2 and TRBJ2-7; weak D call: TRBD1 (6 bases). The CDR3 extends over 16 amino acids. V dropped 5 bases and J dropped 5 bases, with 22 bases sitting between them. CDR1 is SGHAT, CDR2 FQNNGV, per germline. CDR3 sequence (DNA): TGTGCCAGCAGCCAACGGAGGCAGGGGAAGAGCGACGAGCAGTACTTC. As protein: CASSQRRQGKSDEQYF.

This clone was picked up one time. V and J are TRBV11-1 and TRBJ2-5; weak D call: TRBD1 (6 bases). Germline-derived CDR1 and CDR2 are SGHAT and FQDESV (reference sequence). The V end lost 1 base, the J end lost 5 bases, and 8 bases lay between the germline ends. The CDR3 is made up of 13 amino acids. CDR3 nucleotide sequence: TGTGCCAGCAGCTTAGACAGGGCTGAGACCCAGTACTTC. Its protein product is CASSLDRAETQYF.

This clone was seen once. This chain links TRBV5-1 with TRBJ1-1; unclear D gene. Between the trimmed V and J ends, which lost 2 bases and 1 base, there was a span of 9 bases. Germline CDR1 is SGHRS and CDR2 is YFSETQ. The CDR3 is made up of 14 amino acids. CDR3 DNA sequence: TGCGCCAGCAGCTTCCTAGAGGGGAACACTGAAGCTTTCTTT. It codes for CASSFLEGNTEAFF.

This clone was observed a few times. The V gene is TRBV7-2, the J gene TRBJ2-2; D is perhaps TRBD2 (6 bases). V lost 3 bases and J 1 base, leaving 12 bases between the germline ends. CDR3 size: 16 residues. Germline V CDR1 and CDR2: SGHTA, FQGNSA. CDR3 bases: TGTGCCAGCAGCTTCTTGGGACTTATGAACACCGGGGAGCTGTTTTTT. Amino acid sequence: CASSFLGLMNTGELFF.

This clone was seen only once. The chain recombines TRBV11-3 with TRBJ2-7; D ambiguous. The length of the CDR3 is 13 residues. Germline V gene sequence: CDR1 SGHNT, CDR2 YENEEA. Trimming shortened V by 2 bases and J by 6 bases, and 11 bases separated the two germline ends. CDR3 residues: CASSLTPLTEQYF. The CDR3, as DNA: TGTGCCAGCAGCTTAACACCCCTTACCGAGCAGTACTTC.

The chain is built from TRBV11-2 and TRBJ1-2; TRBD1 agrees at 7 bases. The CDR3 is 15 amino acids. CDR1 and CDR2 (germline): SGHAT, FQNNGV. Germline trimming cut 8 bases from V and 7 bases from J; bases unmatched to any gene: 16. CDR3 sequence: CASRPLGGTRPGYTF. CDR3 nucleotides: TGTGCCAGCCGCCCCTTAGGGGGCACCCGCCCTGGCTACACCTTC.

The chain recombines TRBV10-3 with TRBJ1-2; 12 bases match TRBD1. Germline CDR1 is ENHRY and CDR2 is SYGVKD. This CDR3 has 16 residues. Losses at the gene ends were 4 bases for V and 4 bases for J; bases not matched to a gene: 7. The CDR3 sequence is CAISVSGTGGGYGYTF. CDR3 bases: TGTGCCATCAGTGTATCCGGGACAGGGGGCGGCTATGGCTACACCTTC.

V is TRBV6-4 and J is TRBJ1-2, with TRBD1 identical over 8 bases. Germline-derived CDR1 and CDR2 are MRHNA and SNTAGT. The CDR3 has 14 residues. Germline trimming cut 6 bases from V and 5 bases from J; bases unmatched to any gene: 8. The CDR3 bases are TGTGCCAGCAGCCCTGGACAGGGCTCATATGGCTACACCTTC. Residues: CASSPGQGSYGYTF.

Turning to this clone: Distinct nucleotide sequences in the sample also encode this CDR3. The chain is built from TRBV19 and TRBJ1-1, with D unclear. This CDR3 region has 11 residues. Germline V CDR1 and CDR2: LNHDA, SQIVND (reference sequence). Trimming shortened V by 6 bases and J by 2 bases, and 4 bases separated the two germline ends. The chain's CDR3 is CASRSNTEAFF. In DNA, the CDR3 is TGTGCCAGTAGGTCAAACACTGAAGCTTTCTTT. Variable domain in full (rest from reference TRBV19 and TRBJ1-1): DGGITQSPKYLFRKEGQNVTLSCEQNLNHDAMYWYRQDPGQGLRLIYYSQIVNDFQKGDIAEGYSVSREKKESFPLTVTSAQKNPTAFYLCASRSNTEAFFGQGTRLTVV.

This clone showed up just a few times. V and J are TRBV5-4 and TRBJ2-2; TRBD1 agrees at 7 bases. The CDR3 covers 13 residues. The ends lost 2 bases at V and 6 bases at J; junction bases unmatched: 1. Germline V gene sequence: CDR1 SGHNT, CDR2 YYREEE (reference sequence). Written as DNA, the CDR3 is TGTGCCAGCAGCTTCCAGGGGGCCGGGGAGCTGTTTTTT. Its translation is CASSFQGAGELFF.

DNA for the CDR3: TGCGCCAGCAGCTTAAACCCAGGATCTCTAAATGAAAAACTGTTTTTT. Its protein is CASSLNPGSLNEKLFF. The V call is TRBV5-1, the J call TRBJ1-4; D gene unclear. Per germline, CDR1 SGHRS and CDR2 YFSETQ. V was pared by 2 bases and J by 5 bases, with 16 bases between. The CDR3 covers 16 residues.

The CDR3 DNA sequence: TGTGCCAGCAGCCCCGCGGGGGGGACTAGCGGGGGGGTTCCGGTGACCCAGTACTTC. Its protein is CASSPAGGTSGGVPVTQYF. The rearrangement joins TRBV4-2 to TRBJ2-5, with TRBD2 identical over 16 bases. The germline gives CDR1 LGHNA, CDR2 YNFKEQ. The CDR3 extends over 19 amino acids. J gave up 7 bases and V 4 bases, and 15 bases lay outside the gene matches.

The chain is built from TRBV6-1 and TRBJ1-5; D is uncertain. In germline, CDR1 is MNHNS, CDR2 SASEGT. CDR3 length: 14 residues. Trimming shortened V by 6 bases and J by 5 bases, and 14 bases separated the two germline ends. The CDR3 reads CASSTLGPDQPQHF. The DNA of the CDR3 is TGTGCCAGCAGCACTCTCGGGCCTGATCAGCCCCAGCATTTT.

J is TRBJ1-2 and V is TRBV14; 9 positions match TRBD1. J gave up 6 bases and V 6 bases, and 5 bases lay outside the gene matches. Germline CDR1 SGHDN, CDR2 FVKESK. The length of the CDR3 is 13 residues. The CDR3 DNA reads as TGTGCCAGCAGACCCGGGACAGGGAATGGCTACACCTTC. Encoded protein: CASRPGTGNGYTF.

The V call is TRBV28, the J call TRBJ1-2, with D tentatively TRBD1 (6 bases). Trimming removed 4 bases at V and 12 bases at J, with 18 bases between. This CDR3 region has 13 residues. CDR1 MDHEN and CDR2 SYDVKM come from the germline V gene. The CDR3 region is CASSSPYAWGHTF. CDR3 nucleotides: TGTGCCAGCAGTTCCCCTTATGCGTGGGGGCACACCTTC.

This chain's CDR3 is CASSPGREKNTEAFF. The CDR3 DNA is TGTGCCAGCTCACCAGGGCGGGAAAAGAACACTGAAGCTTTCTTT. This chain links TRBV18 with TRBJ1-1; no clear D gene. V lost 2 bases and J lost 1, with 11 bases in between. This CDR3 is 15 amino acids long. The germline V gene encodes CDR1 KGHSH and CDR2 LQKENI.

With respect to this clone: Other DNA sequences from this sample encode an identical CDR3 as well. The chain recombines TRBV19 with TRBJ2-1; perhaps D is TRBD1 or TRBD2 (5 bases each). Trimming stripped 3 bases from V and 0 bases from J, with 12 bases between. The V gene's germline CDR1 is LNHDA and CDR2 SQIVND (reference sequence). CDR3 size: 16 residues. CDR3 nucleotide sequence: TGTGCCAGTAGTATCGGGACGGGGAGCTCCTACAATGAGCAGTTCTTC. Its translation: CASSIGTGSSYNEQFF. The full variable domain, in which reference TRBV19 and TRBJ2-1 provide the parts outside the CDR3, is DGGITQSPKYLFRKEGQNVTLSCEQNLNHDAMYWYRQDPGQGLRLIYYSQIVNDFQKGDIAEGYSVSREKKESFPLTVTSAQKNPTAFYLCASSIGTGSSYNEQFFGPGTRLTVL.

V is TRBV7-3 and J is TRBJ2-1, with D possibly called TRBD1 or TRBD2 (5 bases each). Germline V CDR1 and CDR2: SGHTA, FQGTGA. V was shortened by 1 base and J by 4 bases, with 11 bases between the two germline ends. CDR3 size: 15 residues. CDR3 bases: TGTGCCAGCAGCTTAAATCCAGGGAGTTACAATGAGCAGTTCTTC. It encodes CASSLNPGSYNEQFF.

The chain joins TRBV5-1 to TRBJ1-6, with 7 bases identical to TRBD1. CDR3 length: 14 residues. After removal of 6 bases from V and 7 bases from J, the junction contained 7 bases not matched to a gene. Per the germline V gene, CDR1 is SGHRS and CDR2 is YFSETQ. This chain's CDR3 is CASTQGGKNSPLHF. CDR3 nucleotide sequence: TGCGCCAGCACCCAGGGGGGTAAGAATTCACCCCTCCACTTT. Full variable domain (rest looked up from reference TRBV5-1 and TRBJ1-6): KAGVTQTPRYLIKTRGQQVTLSCSPISGHRSVSWYQQTPGQGLQFLFEYFSETQRNKGNFPGRFSGRQFSNSRSEMNVSTLELGDSALYLCASTQGGKNSPLHFGNGTRLTVT.